A single count supports the clone carrying this TCR beta chain. These data originate in a study of blood T cell repertoires in COVID-19. On the study more broadly: Some COVID-19 samples were acute and others convalescent; all came from the United States, Italy and Spain.

The V and J ends lost 6 bases and 8 bases respectively, with 16 bases between them. Germline V gene data show CDR1 as WSHSY and CDR2 as SAAADI. This CDR3 region has 14 residues. Clones were sequenced by immunoSEQ multiplex PCR, and TCRdb holds only the in-frame ones, with some missing. The table lists 45,000 or so clones, 86% of them singletons. Material for sequencing was peripheral blood. This chain uses TRBV10-2 with TRBJ1-4, with TRBD1 as a possible D gene (6 bases). The source is a woman between 55 and 75 years old with acute or convalescent COVID-19. The CDR3 reads CASSTTGGLEKLFF. Written as DNA, the CDR3 is TGCGCCAGCAGCACGACGGGGGGCCTCGAAAAACTGTTTTTT.